A single sample gave rise to the 13 T cell receptor beta chains below, sequenced in a study of blood T cell repertoires in COVID-19. Profiling relied on immunoSEQ multiplex PCR, and the TCRdb table lists in-frame clones only, not all of them. The data contain fewer than 200,000 clones, around 83% of them singletons. The sequencing sample was made of peripheral blood. Receptors originate from a woman aged 60 to 75 with acute or convalescent COVID-19.

This clone was seen once. The chain uses TRBV2 and TRBJ2-1; TRBD2 might be the D (5 bases). The germline V gene encodes CDR1 SNHLY and CDR2 FYNNEI. V was pared by 4 bases and J by 8 bases, with 12 bases between. The CDR3 runs to 13 residues. CDR3 sequence (DNA): TGTGCCAGCAGTGCGGAACTAGATGATGAGCAGTTCTTC. It translates to CASSAELDDEQFF. Variable domain in full (rest from reference TRBV2 and TRBJ2-1): EPEVTQTPSHQVTQMGQEVILRCVPISNHLYFYWYRQILGQKVEFLVSFYNNEISEKSEIFDDQFSVERPDGSNFTLKIRSTKLEDSAMYFCASSAELDDEQFFGPGTRLTVL.

The CDR3: CASSVGQGTYNEQFF. The CDR3 nucleotides are TGTGCCAGCAGCGTAGGCCAGGGAACCTACAATGAGCAGTTCTTC. The rearrangement links TRBV9 to TRBJ2-1; D might be TRBD1 (5 bases). Trimming took 0 bases from V and 2 from J, leaving 9 bases between them. The CDR3 covers 15 residues. CDR1 is SGDLS and CDR2 is YYNGEE in the germline V gene. The full variable domain, completed using reference TRBV9 and TRBJ2-1, is DSGVTQTPKHLITATGQRVTLRCSPRSGDLSVYWYQQSLDQGLQFLIQYYNGEERAKGNILERFSAQQFPDLHSELNLSSLELGDSALYFCASSVGQGTYNEQFFGPGTRLTVL.

The chain has TRBV19 and TRBJ1-5; D may be TRBD1 (6 bases). This CDR3 contains 14 residues. Germline assignment: CDR1 LNHDA and CDR2 SQIVND (reference sequence). V was clipped by 7 bases and J by 1 base, with 11 bases between them. As DNA, the CDR3 is TGTGCCAGTAACAGGGCCGGAAGCAATCAGCCCCAGCATTTT. It is translated as CASNRAGSNQPQHF.

The rearrangement joins TRBV19 to TRBJ1-2, with 8 nucleotides matching TRBD1. Trimming at V came to 5 bases and at J to 8 bases, leaving 7 bases not matched to a gene. Looked up from germline, CDR1 is LNHDA and CDR2 is SQIVND (reference sequence). The CDR3 runs to 13 residues. The CDR3 bases are TGTGCCAGTAGTTTGGACAGGGCAAGGGGCTACACCTTC. This codes for CASSLDRARGYTF.

The chain carries TRBV29-1 and TRBJ1-4, with 8 bases identical to TRBD1. The CDR3 length is 13 residues. Germline V gene lookup returns CDR1 SQVTM and CDR2 ANQGSEA. Losses at the gene ends were 5 bases for V and 8 bases for J; bases not matched to a gene: 7. The chain's CDR3 is CSVYGTGGEKLFF. The CDR3, as DNA: TGCAGCGTTTATGGGACAGGCGGGGAAAAACTGTTTTTT.

This rearrangement joins TRBV9 to TRBJ2-1; 7 nucleotides match TRBD2. The CDR3 extends over 16 amino acids. CDR1 and CDR2 from the germline V gene are SGDLS and YYNGEE. The J segment lost 4 bases and the V segment lost 5 bases, leaving 12 bases of the junction unmatched. The DNA of the CDR3 is TGTGCCAGCAGTGTCCAGGGTGGGGACTATTACAATGAGCAGTTCTTC. Protein sequence: CASSVQGGDYYNEQFF. Combining the CDR3 with reference TRBV9 and TRBJ2-1 gives the whole variable domain DSGVTQTPKHLITATGQRVTLRCSPRSGDLSVYWYQQSLDQGLQFLIQYYNGEERAKGNILERFSAQQFPDLHSELNLSSLELGDSALYFCASSVQGGDYYNEQFFGPGTRLTVL.

The chain employs TRBV7-9 and TRBJ2-1; 10 nucleotides match TRBD2. With 3 bases clipped from V and 0 bases from J, the junction kept 11 bases outside the gene matches. The CDR3 loop spans 19 amino acids. Germline V gene lookup returns CDR1 SEHNR and CDR2 FQNEAQ (reference sequence). The CDR3, as DNA: TGTGCCAGCAGCTTGGGACTAGCGTGGGGGACAAGCTCCTACAATGAGCAGTTCTTC. Residues: CASSLGLAWGTSSYNEQFF.

This chain connects TRBV30 to TRBJ1-1; tentatively, D is TRBD1 (6 bases). This CDR3 spans 15 amino acids. The V gene's germline CDR1 is GTSNPN and CDR2 SVGIG (reference sequence). With 2 bases removed from V and 4 bases from J, the gap between germline ends came to 17 bases. The DNA for the CDR3 is TGTGCCTGGAGTCCCAATCAGGGGAGGGTCACTGAAGCTTTCTTT. This codes for CAWSPNQGRVTEAFF.

The table lists this clone with a count of one. V usage is TRBV18 and J usage is TRBJ1-5; the match to TRBD1 covers 8 bases. Germline lookup yields CDR1 KGHSH and CDR2 LQKENI. V lost 5 bases to trimming and J lost 7 bases; unmatched junction nucleotides: 7. The length of the CDR3 is 14 residues. This chain's CDR3 is CASSAGTGPQPQHF. The CDR3 region has the DNA TGTGCCAGCTCAGCCGGGACAGGCCCACAGCCCCAGCATTTT.

The chain carries TRBV13 and TRBJ1-6; 10 bases align to TRBD1. CDR3 size: 14 residues. Germline V gene data show CDR1 as PRHDT and CDR2 as FYEKMQ (reference sequence). With 3 bases clipped from V and 8 bases from J, the junction kept 1 base outside the gene matches. This CDR3 is CASSFGTGDSPLHF. The DNA for the CDR3 is TGTGCCAGCAGCTTCGGGACAGGGGATTCACCCCTCCACTTT. Complete variable domain (other parts from reference TRBV13 and TRBJ1-6): AAGVIQSPRHLIKEKRETATLKCYPIPRHDTVYWYQQGPGQDPQFLISFYEKMQSDKGSIPDRFSAQQFSDYHSELNMSSLELGDSALYFCASSFGTGDSPLHFGNGTRLTVT.

This clone turned up a few times. DNA for the CDR3: TGCGCCAGCAGCTTGGGCGGGGGACCCTATGATGAGCAGTTCTTC. It yields the protein CASSLGGGPYDEQFF. The V and J genes are TRBV5-1 and TRBJ2-1, with TRBD2 matching over 7 bases. Germline V lookup: CDR1 SGHRS, CDR2 YFSETQ. J gave up 8 bases and V 0 bases, and 8 bases lay outside the gene matches. CDR3 length: 15 residues.

This clone was counted once. The chain employs TRBV28 and TRBJ1-2, with a tentative D call TRBD1 (6 bases). The ends were cut back, 6 bases at V and 8 bases at J, with 16 bases in the middle. Per the germline V gene, CDR1 is MDHEN and CDR2 is SYDVKM. There are 13 residues in the CDR3. The CDR3 coding sequence is TGTGCCAGCAGCCTAGGGGGGGCTCAAGGCTACACCTTC. As protein: CASSLGGAQGYTF.

V gene TRBV7-8 combines with J gene TRBJ1-6; D remains unclear. V lost 4 bases to trimming and J lost 9 bases, with 13 bases between them. The CDR3 runs to 14 residues. Germline CDR1 reads SGHVS; CDR2 reads FQNEAQ. The CDR3 region has the DNA TGTGCCAGCAGCTCCCGACGAGACATTTCACCCCTCCACTTT. Translating it yields CASSSRRDISPLHF.